This T cell receptor (beta chain) was sequenced in a study of beta chain features in type 1 diabetes. Across the whole study: No age, gender or cell yield differences were seen between patients and healthy donors.

Expressed TCRB transcripts were sequenced, since all the RNA that had been isolated was reverse transcribed. The table came from immunoSEQ multiplex PCR; TCRdb's copy has only in-frame clones and leaves some out. Of more than 550,000 clones in the sample, around an eighth were seen once. This clone appeared a few times. Its target is not known. CD45RO/CCR7/CD25/CD127/CD95/CD27 sorting isolated CD4+ naive, central memory, regulatory and stem cell-like memory cells. V was pared by 4 bases and J by 10 bases, with 3 bases of the junction left unmatched. Germline V CDR1 and CDR2: SGHNT, YENEEA. The CDR3 runs 12 residues. Findings and limits, study-wide: Healthy donors had naive, central memory and Treg TCRB repertoires that appeared less similar than those seen among patients. VDJ junctions in type 1 diabetes patients carried more deletions and fewer insertions. A moderate, significant TCRB CDR3 shortening appeared in type 1 diabetes across four CD4+ subsets.

This sequence originates from a man aged 18 to 29 with type 1 diabetes. The sample consisted of naive CD4+ T cells from blood. V and J are TRBV11-3 and TRBJ2-1, with 8 bases that match TRBD2. The CDR3 loop reads CASSSTSDEQFF. The CDR3 DNA reads as TGTGCCAGCAGCTCGACTAGCGACGAGCAGTTCTTC. Drawing the rest from reference TRBV11-3 and TRBJ2-1, the complete variable domain is EAGVVQSPRYKIIEKKQPVAFWCNPISGHNTLYWYLQNLGQGPELLIRYENEEAVDDSQLPKDRFSAERLKGVDSTLKIQPAELGDSAVYLCASSSTSDEQFFGPGTRLTVL.